The 5 T cell receptor beta chains below come from one sample, sequenced in a study of T cell clones after liver transplantation. Some clones are missing from TCRdb's copy, which holds only in-frame ones; the method was immunoSEQ multiplex PCR. Of tens of thousands of clones listed, roughly 80% were seen once; the top ten hold approximately 0.8%. Sequencing used CD4+ T cells from blood, obtained 12 months after liver transplant. The receptor source for this set is a human patient who received a liver transplant. A share of the T cells may be of graft donor origin.

This clone has a handful of counts. The chain links TRBV30 to TRBJ2-5, with 12 bases lining up with TRBD2. Germline trimming cut 0 bases from V and 9 bases from J; bases unmatched to any gene: 8. Germline CDR1 is GTSNPN and CDR2 is SVGIG (reference sequence). This CDR3 comprises 15 residues. The CDR3 DNA follows: TGTGCCTGGAGTGTACGGGCTAGCGGGGGGGTAGCCCAGTACTTC. Encoded protein: CAWSVRASGGVAQYF. Full variable domain (rest looked up from reference TRBV30 and TRBJ2-5): SQTIHQWPATLVQPVGSPLSLECTVEGTSNPNLYWYRQAAGRGLQLLFYSVGIGQISSEVPQNLSASRPQDRQFILSSKKLLLSDSGFYLCAWSVRASGGVAQYFGPGTRLLVL.

The chain uses TRBV28 and TRBJ1-2; 8 bases agree with TRBD1. This CDR3 contains 17 residues. J was trimmed by 4 bases and V by 1 base; bases with no gene match: 11. Germline V lookup: CDR1 MDHEN, CDR2 SYDVKM. The CDR3 is CASSLYPRTGLPYGYTF. CDR3 sequence (DNA): TGTGCCAGCAGTTTATACCCTCGGACAGGGCTACCCTATGGCTACACCTTC.

V is TRBV7-3 and J is TRBJ1-2, with TRBD1 identical over 8 bases. V lost 4 bases, J lost 9 bases, and 7 bases stayed unmatched. The CDR3 has 13 amino acids. The germline V gene encodes CDR1 SGHTA and CDR2 FQGTGA. CDR3 loop: CASSYGQGGRYTF. The CDR3 coding sequence is TGTGCCAGCAGCTACGGACAGGGCGGTCGCTACACCTTC.

This clone was seen a single time. The chain employs TRBV28 and TRBJ2-3, with 10 positions matching TRBD2. V dropped 7 bases and J dropped 2; count of bases not matched to a gene: 9. Germline-derived CDR1 and CDR2 are MDHEN and SYDVKM. This CDR3 is 16 amino acids long. The CDR3 region is CASNLELAGNTDTQYF. The CDR3 bases are TGTGCCAGCAACTTAGAACTAGCGGGAAACACAGATACGCAGTATTTT.

The chain combines TRBV28 with TRBJ1-3, with D unclear. The CDR3 consists of 15 residues. V was pared by 1 base and J by 2 bases, with 9 bases between. Germline V CDR1 and CDR2: MDHEN, SYDVKM. The CDR3 loop is CASSLYVGTGNTIYF. Written as DNA, the CDR3 is TGTGCCAGCAGTTTATACGTAGGGACTGGAAACACCATATATTTT.